The 10 T cell receptor beta chains below all came from one sample that was sequenced in a study of control samples from healthy donors and cancer patients. Data came from immunoSEQ multiplex PCR; TCRdb stores just in-frame clones and leaves some out. The profile covers some 95,000 clones, with roughly 92% appearing a single time and 2.5% to 3.5% taken by the ten largest. Sequenced sample: blood. The receptors shown here come from a human donor in good health. The donor label of this sample is uncertain.

This chain uses TRBV19 with TRBJ2-7; the match to TRBD2 covers 12 bases. CDR1 and CDR2 from the germline V gene are LNHDA and SQIVND (reference sequence). The CDR3 has 14 amino acids. Losses at the gene ends were 6 bases for V and 5 bases for J; bases not matched to a gene: 5. This CDR3 reads CASRPRTSGDEQYF. The CDR3 DNA sequence: TGTGCCAGTAGACCTAGGACTAGCGGGGACGAGCAGTACTTC.

V usage is TRBV4-2 and J usage is TRBJ2-5; D may correspond to TRBD1 or TRBD2 (5 bases each). The CDR3 is made up of 14 amino acids. Germline CDR1 is LGHNA and CDR2 is YNFKEQ. The germline V and J ends were trimmed by 4 bases and 3 bases, with 12 bases remaining between them. The CDR3 sequence is CASSRNQGEETQYF. The CDR3 DNA is TGTGCCAGCAGCCGAAATCAGGGAGAAGAGACCCAGTACTTC.

The V gene is TRBV3-1 (or the pseudogene TRBV3-2), the J gene TRBJ2-7; D tentatively reads TRBD1 or TRBD2 (6 bases each). CDR1 is LGHDT, CDR2 YNNKEL, per germline (reference sequence). The CDR3 extends over 12 amino acids. V lost 9 bases to trimming and J lost 6 bases, with 15 bases between them. DNA for the CDR3: TGTGCCAGTTCCCAAGGGGGGCGCGAGCAGTACGTC. Translating it yields CASSQGGREQYV.

The chain has TRBV7-2 and TRBJ1-2, with D possibly TRBD1 on 5 matching bases. CDR1 and CDR2 (germline): SGHTA, FQGNSA. V was trimmed by 2 bases and J by 4 bases, leaving 8 bases between them. The CDR3 loop spans 13 amino acids. Written as DNA, the CDR3 is TGTGCCAGCAGCTTACGGGACGGCTATGGCTACACCTTC. Encoded protein: CASSLRDGYGYTF.

V and J are TRBV24-1 and TRBJ2-3; tentative D call: TRBD1 (5 bases). V was clipped by 9 bases and J by 4 bases, with 13 bases between them. The germline gives CDR1 KGHDR, CDR2 SFDVKD. The CDR3 totals 13 residues. CDR3 residues: CATSASGSDTQYF. CDR3 nucleotides: TGTGCCACCTCGGCCTCAGGGTCAGATACGCAGTATTTT.

The chain combines TRBV7-9 with TRBJ1-4; 8 bases are shared with TRBD1. The germline V gene has CDR1 SEHNR and CDR2 FQNEAQ (reference sequence). This CDR3 region has 14 residues. The V and J ends lost 6 bases and 8 bases, in that order; junction bases with no gene match: 8. The CDR3 is CASRLTGVGEKLFF. The CDR3 DNA sequence: TGTGCCAGCAGGCTGACAGGGGTGGGAGAAAAACTGTTTTTT.

This clone has a single count. This chain connects TRBV11-2 to TRBJ2-3; no definite D call. The CDR3 has 15 amino acids. The germline V gene encodes CDR1 SGHAT and CDR2 FQNNGV. Trimming took off 6 bases at V and 2 bases at J, with 15 bases between the two ends. DNA of the CDR3: TGTGCCAGCAGGTTTTGGGAATCGGACACAGATACGCAGTATTTT. It encodes CASRFWESDTDTQYF.

The chain joins TRBV6-2 or TRBV6-3 to TRBJ2-1; no reliable D call. The CDR3 covers 15 residues. Trimming cost V 2 bases and J 7 bases, with 15 bases left between them. CDR1 MNHEY and CDR2 SVGEGT come from the germline V gene. The CDR3 protein is CASSYRRTSGNEQFF. The CDR3 DNA reads TGTGCCAGCAGTTACCGGCGTACCTCGGGTAATGAGCAGTTCTTC.

J is TRBJ1-2 and V is TRBV25-1; 8 bases are shared with TRBD1. V shed 5 bases and J 8 bases; nucleotides not matched to a gene: 13. CDR1 is MGHDK, CDR2 SYGVNS, per germline. CDR3 size: 15 residues. DNA for the CDR3: TGTGCCAGCAGTTCCCACGAGACAGGGGCCTACGGCTACACCTTC. Its protein is CASSSHETGAYGYTF.

In this sample, this clone turned up once. J is TRBJ2-7 and V is TRBV27, with D maybe TRBD1 (6 bases). Trimming took 6 bases from V and 0 from J, leaving 12 bases between them. Germline V lookup: CDR1 MNHEY, CDR2 SMNVEV (reference sequence). The CDR3 is 14 amino acids. This chain's CDR3 is CASRGAPGSYEQYF. CDR3 bases: TGTGCCAGCAGGGGGGCACCAGGCTCCTACGAGCAGTACTTC.